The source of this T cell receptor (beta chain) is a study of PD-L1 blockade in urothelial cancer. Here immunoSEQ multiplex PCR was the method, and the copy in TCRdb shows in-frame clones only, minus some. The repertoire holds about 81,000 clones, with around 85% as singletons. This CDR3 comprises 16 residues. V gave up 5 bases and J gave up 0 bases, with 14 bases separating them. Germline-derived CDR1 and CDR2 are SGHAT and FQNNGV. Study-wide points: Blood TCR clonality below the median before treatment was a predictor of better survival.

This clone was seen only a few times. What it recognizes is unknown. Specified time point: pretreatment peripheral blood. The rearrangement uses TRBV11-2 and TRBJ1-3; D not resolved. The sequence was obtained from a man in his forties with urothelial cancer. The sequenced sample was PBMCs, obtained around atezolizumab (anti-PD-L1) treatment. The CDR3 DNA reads TGTGCCAGCAGCCCACCAGCGGGCCGCTCTGGAAACACCATATATTTT. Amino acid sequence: CASSPPAGRSGNTIYF.